What follows is one T cell receptor (beta chain) and its context. Its matching antigen is unknown. This CDR3 has 15 residues. Germline CDR1 is LGHNT and CDR2 is FRNRAP. The germline V and J ends were trimmed by 2 bases and 5 bases, with 16 bases remaining between them. The data stem from a study of T cells in localized non-small cell lung cancer. Whole-study results and caveats: Peak T cell clonality was found in uninvolved adjacent lung, exceeding tumor. A median of around 60 of the top 100 tumor clones appeared in adjacent lung, which was paired and uninvolved.

TCRdb's copy holds only in-frame clones and misses some; the assay was immunoSEQ multiplex PCR. The sample shows more than 2,000 clones, approximately 32% of them seen only once. The chain employs TRBV12-5 and TRBJ2-7; D may be TRBD1 (6 bases). This TCR was recovered from a female donor of 60 years or more with stage II squamous cell lung carcinoma. Specimen: lung tumor tissue, collected before any cancer treatment. CDR3 loop: CASGLSGGGYDEQYF. The CDR3, as DNA: TGTGCTAGTGGTTTGAGTGGGGGCGGGTACGACGAGCAGTACTTC.